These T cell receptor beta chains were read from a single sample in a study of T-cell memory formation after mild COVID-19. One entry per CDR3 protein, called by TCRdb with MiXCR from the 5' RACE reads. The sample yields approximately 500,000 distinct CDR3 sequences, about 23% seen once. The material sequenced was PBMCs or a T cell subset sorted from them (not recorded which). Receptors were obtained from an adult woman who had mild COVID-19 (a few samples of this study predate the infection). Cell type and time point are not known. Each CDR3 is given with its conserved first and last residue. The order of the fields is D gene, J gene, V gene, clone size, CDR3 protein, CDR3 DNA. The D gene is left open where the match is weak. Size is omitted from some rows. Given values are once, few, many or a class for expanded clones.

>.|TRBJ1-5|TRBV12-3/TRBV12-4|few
CASSSSLFSNQPQHF
TGTGCCAGCAGTTCGAGTCTGTTTAGCAATCAGCCCCAGCATTTT
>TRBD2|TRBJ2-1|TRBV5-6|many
CASSLASSGVYNEQFF
TGTGCCAGCAGCTTGGCGAGTAGCGGGGTCTACAATGAGCAGTTCTTC
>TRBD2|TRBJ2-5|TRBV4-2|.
CASSQELAGEETQYF
TGTGCCAGCAGCCAAGAACTAGCGGGAGAAGAGACCCAGTACTTC
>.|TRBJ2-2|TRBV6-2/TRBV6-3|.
CASSYEVPELFF
TGTGCCAGCAGTTATGAAGTCCCAGAGCTGTTTTTT
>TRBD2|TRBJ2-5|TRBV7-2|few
CASSSSISGLGGTQYF
TGTGCCAGCAGCTCCTCGATTAGCGGGTTGGGCGGGACCCAGTACTTC
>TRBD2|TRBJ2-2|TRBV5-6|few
CASSDGLAGVKAAGELFF
TGTGCCAGCAGCGACGGACTAGCGGGAGTTAAAGCGGCCGGGGAGCTGTTTTTT
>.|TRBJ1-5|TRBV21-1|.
CASSKLRDGTGDFDQPQHF
TGTGCCAGCAGCAAACTACGCGACGGGACAGGAGACTTCGATCAGCCCCAGCATTTT
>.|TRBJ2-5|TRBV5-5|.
CASSLLGRGQETQYF
TGTGCCAGCAGCTTATTGGGCAGGGGACAAGAGACCCAGTACTTC
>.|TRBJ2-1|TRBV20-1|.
CSARDLEGETYNEQFF
TGCAGTGCTAGAGATCTCGAGGGAGAGACCTACAATGAGCAGTTCTTC
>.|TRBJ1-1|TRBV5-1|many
CASSLVGRNTEAFF
TGTGCCAGCAGCTTAGTCGGGAGGAACACTGAAGCTTTCTTT
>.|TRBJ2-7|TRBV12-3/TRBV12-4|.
CASRPSGVGEQYF
TGTGCCAGCAGACCTTCGGGGGTGGGGGAGCAGTACTTC
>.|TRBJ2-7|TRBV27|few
CASSLMAAYEQYF
TGTGCCAGCAGTTTAATGGCAGCCTACGAGCAGTACTTC
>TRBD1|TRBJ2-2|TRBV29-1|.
CSVTGTEYTGELFF
TGCAGCGTTACCGGGACAGAATACACCGGGGAGCTGTTTTTT
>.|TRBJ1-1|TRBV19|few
CASSTPGGTPNTEAFF
TGTGCCAGTAGCACCCCTGGCGGGACTCCGAACACTGAAGCTTTCTTT
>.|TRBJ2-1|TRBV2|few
CASSGGHNEQFF
TGTGCCAGCAGTGGGGGCCACAATGAGCAGTTCTTC
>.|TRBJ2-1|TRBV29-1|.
CSVVKAFSYNEQFF
TGCAGCGTTGTAAAGGCCTTTTCCTACAATGAGCAGTTCTTC
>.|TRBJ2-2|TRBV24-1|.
CATSGPIEAWGREELFF
TGTGCCACCAGTGGCCCGATCGAAGCGTGGGGGCGTGAGGAGCTGTTTTTT
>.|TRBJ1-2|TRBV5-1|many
CASSLIGGDYGYTF
TGCGCCAGCAGCTTGATTGGGGGCGACTATGGCTACACCTTC
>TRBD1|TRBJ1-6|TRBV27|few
CASSNHRGYLGSPLHF
TGTGCCAGCAGCAACCACAGGGGGTATTTAGGTTCACCCCTCCACTTT
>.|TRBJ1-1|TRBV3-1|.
CASSRSLSNTEAFF
TGTGCCAGCAGCCGAAGTTTGTCGAACACTGAAGCTTTCTTT